Below, 5 T cell receptor beta chains from the same sample are listed, as sequenced in a study of T-cell memory formation after mild COVID-19. TCRdb reprocessed the 5' RACE reads via MiXCR and lists one record per CDR3 protein. The repertoire includes 150,000 to 200,000 distinct CDR3 sequences, roughly a third of them detected once, and 12% sits in the top ten. The sequencing sample was made of PBMCs or a T cell subset sorted from them (not recorded which). Receptor source: an adult woman who had mild COVID-19 (a few samples of this study predate the infection). Cell type and time point are not known.

V is TRBV28 and J is TRBJ1-2, with D unresolved. The germline V gene has CDR1 MDHEN and CDR2 SYDVKM. The germline V and J ends were trimmed by 3 bases and 8 bases, with 7 bases remaining between them. The CDR3 has 11 amino acids. This CDR3 reads CASSFPSGYTF. The CDR3 DNA is TGTGCCAGCAGTTTTCCCTCAGGCTACACCTTC.

The chain combines TRBV5-1 with TRBJ2-1; TRBD2 is a possible D gene (5 bases). V lost 4 bases to trimming and J lost 7 bases, with 12 bases between them. CDR3 size: 13 residues. In germline, CDR1 is SGHRS, CDR2 YFSETQ. The CDR3 region is CASSMRALNEQFF. The CDR3 bases are TGCGCCAGCAGCATGAGGGCCCTTAATGAGCAGTTCTTC.

This chain uses TRBV7-6 with TRBJ2-7; D might be TRBD2 (5 bases). V was cut by 5 bases and J by 2 bases, with 13 bases left in between. Germline lookup yields CDR1 SGHVS and CDR2 FNYEAQ. CDR3 size: 14 residues. CDR3 protein: CASSEQAVPYEQYF. CDR3 in DNA: TGTGCCAGCAGCGAACAAGCGGTCCCCTACGAGCAGTACTTC.

A few counts support this clonotype. The V gene is TRBV6-5, the J gene TRBJ2-5, with D perhaps TRBD1 or TRBD2 (5 bases each). CDR1 is MNHEY and CDR2 is SVGAGI in the germline V gene. The length of the CDR3 is 16 residues. Trimming stripped 0 bases from V and 4 bases from J, with 15 bases between. CDR3 nucleotide sequence: TGTGCCAGCAGTTACTCGGAGGCAGGGAGAGGAGAGACCCAGTACTTC. Its protein is CASSYSEAGRGETQYF.

This chain uses TRBV7-2 with TRBJ1-1; D is ambiguous. This CDR3 is 15 amino acids long. V was trimmed by 4 bases and J by 0 bases, leaving 12 bases between them. Germline values: CDR1 SGHTA, CDR2 FQGNSA. In nucleotides, the CDR3 is TGTGCCAGCAGCTCCCGGGAGTCAATGAACACTGAAGCTTTCTTT. Translated, it gives CASSSRESMNTEAFF.